Given below is one TCR beta chain in context. Its antigen remains unknown. From germline, CDR1 is SQVTM and CDR2 ANQGSEA. V was cut by 0 bases and J by 2 bases, with 14 bases left in between. The CDR3 runs 16 residues. The data were obtained in a study of tumor-infiltrating lymphocytes in localized non-small cell lung cancer. The wider study: Patients included smokers and never-smokers with various histologies, some sampled after neoadjuvant chemotherapy.

Findings and caveats of the study: Each assay used a separate piece of the same tissue.

Measured with immunoSEQ multiplex PCR; TCRdb has only the in-frame clones, and not every one. The sample carries some 15,000 clones, approximately 85% recorded once. This TCR came from a human donor with non-small cell lung cancer. Sequenced material: uninvolved lung tissue not adjacent to the tumor. The J gene is TRBJ2-1, the V gene TRBV29-1, with D maybe TRBD1 (5 bases). CDR3 in DNA: TGCAGCGTTGAAGATCCGGGCCGACAGACCTACAATGAGCAGTTCTTC. It codes for CSVEDPGRQTYNEQFF.